This paragraph reports one T cell receptor beta chain. What it recognizes is unknown. These data come from a study of T cell responses to AZD1222 COVID-19 vaccine. General study points: Regions 160-218 and 743-854 dominated among vaccine-associated CD4 TCRs spanning spike. Seropositivity was recorded at baseline in only 6 or 7 AZD1222 recipients. White British ancestry dominated among donors, who included more females, and clonal diversity was possibly underestimated. Repertoires were collected only later (after the peak T cell response had occurred).

Some clones are missing from TCRdb's copy, which holds only in-frame ones; the method was immunoSEQ multiplex PCR. The sample lists approximately 140,000 clones; about 93% were seen once. J lost 5 bases, V lost 5 bases, and 8 bases had no gene match. The V gene's germline CDR1 is MNHEY and CDR2 SMNVEV (reference sequence). The CDR3 extends over 17 amino acids. The chain couples TRBV27 to TRBJ2-5; the match to TRBD2 covers 16 bases. Sample: peripheral blood, taken on day 0 of MenACWY control vaccination. The clonotype was recovered from an adult in good health. The CDR3 region is CASSLTGLAGGLETQYF. CDR3 DNA: TGTGCCAGCAGTCTCACGGGACTAGCGGGAGGGTTGGAGACCCAGTACTTC.